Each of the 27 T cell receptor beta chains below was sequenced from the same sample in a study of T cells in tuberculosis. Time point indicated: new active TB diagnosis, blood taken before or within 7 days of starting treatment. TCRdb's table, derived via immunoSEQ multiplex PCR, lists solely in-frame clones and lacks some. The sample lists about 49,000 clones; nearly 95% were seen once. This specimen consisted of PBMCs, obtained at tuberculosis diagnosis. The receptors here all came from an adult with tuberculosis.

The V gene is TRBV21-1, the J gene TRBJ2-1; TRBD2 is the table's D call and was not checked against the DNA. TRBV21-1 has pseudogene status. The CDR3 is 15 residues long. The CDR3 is CASSKTRGSYNEQFF. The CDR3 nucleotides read TGTGCCAGCAGCAAAACAAGAGGCTCCTACAATGAGCAGTTCTTC.

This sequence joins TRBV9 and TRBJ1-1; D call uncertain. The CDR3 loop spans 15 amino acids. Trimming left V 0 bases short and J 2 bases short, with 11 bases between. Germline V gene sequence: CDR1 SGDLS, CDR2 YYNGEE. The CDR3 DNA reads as TGTGCCAGCAGCGTAGTGGCGGACTTTAACACTGAAGCTTTCTTT. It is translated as CASSVVADFNTEAFF.

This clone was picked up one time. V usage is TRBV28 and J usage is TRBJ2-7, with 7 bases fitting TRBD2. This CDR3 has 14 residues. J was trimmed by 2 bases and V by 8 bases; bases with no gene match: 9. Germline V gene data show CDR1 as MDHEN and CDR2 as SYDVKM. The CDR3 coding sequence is TGTGCCAGCGGAACTAGCGATTCTGCCTACGAGCAGTACTTC. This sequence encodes CASGTSDSAYEQYF.

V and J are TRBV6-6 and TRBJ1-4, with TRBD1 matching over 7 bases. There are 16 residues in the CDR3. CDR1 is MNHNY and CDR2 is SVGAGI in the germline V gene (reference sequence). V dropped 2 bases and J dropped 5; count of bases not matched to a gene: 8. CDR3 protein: CASSYDDRDGNEKLFF. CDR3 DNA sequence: TGTGCCAGCAGTTACGACGACAGGGACGGGAATGAAAAACTGTTTTTT.

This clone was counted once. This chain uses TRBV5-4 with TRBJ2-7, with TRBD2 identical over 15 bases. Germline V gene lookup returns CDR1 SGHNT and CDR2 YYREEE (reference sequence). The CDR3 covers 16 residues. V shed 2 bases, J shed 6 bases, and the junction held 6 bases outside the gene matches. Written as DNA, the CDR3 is TGTGCCAGCAGCTTAGGACTAGCGGGAGGGCCCTCCGAGCAGTACTTC. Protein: CASSLGLAGGPSEQYF.

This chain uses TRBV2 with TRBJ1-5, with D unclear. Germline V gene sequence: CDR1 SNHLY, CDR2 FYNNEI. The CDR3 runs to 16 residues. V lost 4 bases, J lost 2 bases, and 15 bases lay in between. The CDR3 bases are TGTGCCAGCAGTGCCCGGGAGCCCTGGGGCAATCAGCCCCAGCATTTT. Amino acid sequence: CASSAREPWGNQPQHF.

In DNA, the CDR3 is TGTGCCAGCAGTCTCGGGATCCGGAAGTTCTTC. Its protein is CASSLGIRKFF. The chain has TRBV28 and TRBJ2-1, with a tentative D call TRBD2 (5 bases). The V gene's germline CDR1 is MDHEN and CDR2 SYDVKM. CDR3 length equals 11 residues. Trimming stripped 5 bases from V and 14 bases from J, with 13 bases between.

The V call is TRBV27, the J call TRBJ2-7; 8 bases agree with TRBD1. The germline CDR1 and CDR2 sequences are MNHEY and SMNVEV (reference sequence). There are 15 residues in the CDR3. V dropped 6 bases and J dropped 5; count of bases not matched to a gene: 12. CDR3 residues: CASSLLTGDPHEQYF. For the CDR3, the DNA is TGTGCCAGCAGCCTACTGACAGGGGACCCCCACGAGCAGTACTTC.

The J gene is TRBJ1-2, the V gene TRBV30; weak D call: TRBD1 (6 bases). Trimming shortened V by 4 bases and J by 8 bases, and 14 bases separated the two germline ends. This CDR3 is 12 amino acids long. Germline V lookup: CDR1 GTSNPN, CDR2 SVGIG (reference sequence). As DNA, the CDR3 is TGTGCCTGGACGACAGGAAAGTACGGCTACACCTTC. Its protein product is CAWTTGKYGYTF.

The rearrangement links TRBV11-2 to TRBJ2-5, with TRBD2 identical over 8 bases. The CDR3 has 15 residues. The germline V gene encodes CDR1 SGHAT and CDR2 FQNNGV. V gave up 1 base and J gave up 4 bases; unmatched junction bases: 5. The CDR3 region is CASSLASGLVETQYF. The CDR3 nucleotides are TGTGCCAGCAGCTTAGCTTCGGGACTAGTAGAGACCCAGTACTTC. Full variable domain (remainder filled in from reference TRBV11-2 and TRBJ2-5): EAGVAQSPRYKIIEKRQSVAFWCNPISGHATLYWYQQILGQGPKLLIQFQNNGVVDDSQLPKDRFSAERLKGVDSTLKIQPAKLEDSAVYLCASSLASGLVETQYFGPGTRLLVL.

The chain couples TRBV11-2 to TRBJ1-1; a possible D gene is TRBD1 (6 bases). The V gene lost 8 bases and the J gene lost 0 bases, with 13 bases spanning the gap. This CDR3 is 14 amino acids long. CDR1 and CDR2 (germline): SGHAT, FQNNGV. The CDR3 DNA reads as TGTGCCAGCTCCAGGGGAGGGCTGAACACTGAAGCTTTCTTT. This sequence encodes CASSRGGLNTEAFF.

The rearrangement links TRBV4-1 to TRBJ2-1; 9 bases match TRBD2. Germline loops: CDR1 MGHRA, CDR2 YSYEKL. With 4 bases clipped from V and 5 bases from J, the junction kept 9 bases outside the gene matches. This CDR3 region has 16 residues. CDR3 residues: CASSLGRTSVNNEQFF. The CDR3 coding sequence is TGCGCCAGCAGCCTGGGGAGGACTAGCGTGAACAATGAGCAGTTCTTC.

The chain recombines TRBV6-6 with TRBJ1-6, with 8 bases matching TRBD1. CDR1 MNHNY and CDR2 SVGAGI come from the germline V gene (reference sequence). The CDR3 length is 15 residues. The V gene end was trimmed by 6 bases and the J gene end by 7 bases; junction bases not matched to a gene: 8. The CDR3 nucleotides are TGTGCCAGCAGAGCCCCGACAGGGGAGAATTCACCCCTCCACTTT. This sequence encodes CASRAPTGENSPLHF.

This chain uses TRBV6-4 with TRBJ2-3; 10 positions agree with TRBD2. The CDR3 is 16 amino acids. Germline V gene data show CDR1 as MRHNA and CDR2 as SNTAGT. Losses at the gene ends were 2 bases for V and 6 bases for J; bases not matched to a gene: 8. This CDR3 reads CASSDTSLAGEDTQYF. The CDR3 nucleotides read TGTGCCAGCAGTGACACCTCTCTAGCGGGGGAGGATACGCAGTATTTT.

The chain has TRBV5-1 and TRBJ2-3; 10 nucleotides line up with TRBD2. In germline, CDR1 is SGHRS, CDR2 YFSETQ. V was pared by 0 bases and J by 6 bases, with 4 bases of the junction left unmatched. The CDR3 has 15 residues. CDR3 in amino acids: CASSLGWTSGDTQYF. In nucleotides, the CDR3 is TGCGCCAGCAGCTTGGGTTGGACTAGCGGCGATACGCAGTATTTT.

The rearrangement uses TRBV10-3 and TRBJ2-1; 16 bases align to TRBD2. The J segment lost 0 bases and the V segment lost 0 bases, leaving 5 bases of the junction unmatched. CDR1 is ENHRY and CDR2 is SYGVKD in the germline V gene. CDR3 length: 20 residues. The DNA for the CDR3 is TGTGCCATCAGTGAGTCAGGGACTAGCGGGAGGGCCAGCTCCTACAATGAGCAGTTCTTC. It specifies CAISESGTSGRASSYNEQFF.

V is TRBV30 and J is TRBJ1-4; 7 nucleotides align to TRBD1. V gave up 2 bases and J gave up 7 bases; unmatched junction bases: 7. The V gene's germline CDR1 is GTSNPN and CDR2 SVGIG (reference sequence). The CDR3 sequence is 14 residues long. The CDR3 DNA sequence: TGTGCCTGGAGTACGCAGGGGGTGGGTGAAAAACTGTTTTTT. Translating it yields CAWSTQGVGEKLFF.

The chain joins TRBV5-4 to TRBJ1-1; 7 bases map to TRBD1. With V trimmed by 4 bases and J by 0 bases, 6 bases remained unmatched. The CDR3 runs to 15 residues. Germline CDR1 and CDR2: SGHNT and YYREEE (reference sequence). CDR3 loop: CASSTPTGLNTEAFF. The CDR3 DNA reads TGTGCCAGCAGCACCCCGACAGGGCTGAACACTGAAGCTTTCTTT.

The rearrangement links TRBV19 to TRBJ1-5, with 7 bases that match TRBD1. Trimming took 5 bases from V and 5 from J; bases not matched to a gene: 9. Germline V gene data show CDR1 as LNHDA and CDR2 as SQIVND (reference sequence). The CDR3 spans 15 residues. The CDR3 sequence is CASSAGTVRDQPQHF. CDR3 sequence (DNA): TGTGCCAGTAGTGCGGGGACAGTTCGAGATCAGCCCCAGCATTTT.

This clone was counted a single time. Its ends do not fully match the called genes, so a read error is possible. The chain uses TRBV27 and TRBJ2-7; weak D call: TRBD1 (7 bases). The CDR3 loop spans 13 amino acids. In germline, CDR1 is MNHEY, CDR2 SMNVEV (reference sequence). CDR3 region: CASRGTVSHEQYF. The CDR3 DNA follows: TGTGCCAGCCGCGGGACAGTCTCCCACGAGCAGTACTTC.

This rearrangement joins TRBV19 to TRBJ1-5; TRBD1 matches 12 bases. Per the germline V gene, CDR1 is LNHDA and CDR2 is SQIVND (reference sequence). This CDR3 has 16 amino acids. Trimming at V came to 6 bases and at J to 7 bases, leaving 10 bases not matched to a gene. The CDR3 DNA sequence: TGTGCCAGTAGGACGGCCGGGACAGGGGGCGGGCAGCCCCAGCATTTT. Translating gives CASRTAGTGGGQPQHF.

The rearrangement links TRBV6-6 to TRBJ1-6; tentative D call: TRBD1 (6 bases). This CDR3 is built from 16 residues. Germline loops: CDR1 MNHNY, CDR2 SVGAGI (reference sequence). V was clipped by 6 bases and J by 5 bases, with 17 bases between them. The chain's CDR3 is CASSYAGDRNNSPLHF. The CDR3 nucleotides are TGTGCCAGCAGCTACGCAGGGGATAGGAATAATTCACCCCTCCACTTT.

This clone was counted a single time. CDR3 DNA sequence: TGTGCCAGCAGTTTCCAAAGACTGACCCCGGTGGGCTCCTACGAGCAGTACTTC. It yields the protein CASSFQRLTPVGSYEQYF. J is TRBJ2-7 and V is TRBV28; D uncertain. Trimming pared 3 bases from V and 0 bases from J, leaving 21 bases between. This CDR3 comprises 18 residues. CDR1 MDHEN and CDR2 SYDVKM come from the germline V gene.

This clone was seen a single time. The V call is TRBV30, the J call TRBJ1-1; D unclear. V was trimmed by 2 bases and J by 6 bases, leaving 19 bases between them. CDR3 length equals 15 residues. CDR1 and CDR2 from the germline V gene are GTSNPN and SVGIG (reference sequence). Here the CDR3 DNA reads TGTGCCTGGAGTCCCCCGGAGGAGATAAGGGCTGAAGCTTTCTTT. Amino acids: CAWSPPEEIRAEAFF.

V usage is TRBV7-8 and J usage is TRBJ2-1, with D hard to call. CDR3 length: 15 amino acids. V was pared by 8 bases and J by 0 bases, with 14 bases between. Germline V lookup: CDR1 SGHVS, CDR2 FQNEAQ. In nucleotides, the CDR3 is TGTGCCAGCCGAAGTACGGGTAGCTCCTACAATGAGCAGTTCTTC. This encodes CASRSTGSSYNEQFF.

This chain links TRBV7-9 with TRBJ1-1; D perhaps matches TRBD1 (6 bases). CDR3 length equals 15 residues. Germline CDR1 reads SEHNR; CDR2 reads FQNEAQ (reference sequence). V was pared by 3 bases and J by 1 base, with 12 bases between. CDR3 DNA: TGTGCCAGCAGCTTTTTAGGGACACCGAACACTGAAGCTTTCTTT. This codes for CASSFLGTPNTEAFF. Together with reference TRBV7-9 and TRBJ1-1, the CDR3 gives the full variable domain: DTGVSQNPRHKITKRGQNVTFRCDPISEHNRLYWYRQTLGQGPEFLTYFQNEAQLEKSRLLSDRFSAERPKGSFSTLEIQRTEQGDSAMYLCASSFLGTPNTEAFFGQGTRLTVV.

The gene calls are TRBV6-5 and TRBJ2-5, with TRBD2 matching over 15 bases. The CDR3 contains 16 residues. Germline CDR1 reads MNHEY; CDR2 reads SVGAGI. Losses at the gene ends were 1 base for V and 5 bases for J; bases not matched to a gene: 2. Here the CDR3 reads CASSYWTSGRVETQYF. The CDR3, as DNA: TGTGCCAGCAGTTACTGGACTAGCGGGAGGGTGGAGACCCAGTACTTC.